This passage covers 13 T cell receptor beta chains from one sample sequenced in a study of blood T cell repertoires in COVID-19. The table came from immunoSEQ multiplex PCR; TCRdb's copy has only in-frame clones and leaves some out. The sample includes some 150,000 clones, about 80% of them seen just once. What was sequenced was peripheral blood. These receptors all stem from an older man with acute or convalescent COVID-19.

In its sample, this clone was seen once. This same CDR3 is encoded by further DNA sequences in the sample. V and J are TRBV7-2 and TRBJ1-5; 7 bases are shared with TRBD1. Per the germline V gene, CDR1 is SGHTA and CDR2 is FQGNSA. This CDR3 has 15 residues. The trim removed 3 bases at V and 3 bases at J, leaving 5 bases unmatched. Here the CDR3 reads CASSFATGLNQPQHF. The CDR3 DNA is TGTGCCAGCAGCTTTGCGACAGGGCTCAATCAGCCCCAGCATTTT.

This sequence joins TRBV6-2 or TRBV6-3 and TRBJ2-7; 10 bases line up with TRBD2. V lost 6 bases to trimming and J lost 4 bases; unmatched junction nucleotides: 6. This CDR3 comprises 14 residues. Germline values: CDR1 MNHEY, CDR2 SVGEGT. The CDR3, as DNA: TGTGCCAGCAGCCCAGCGGGAGGGCATTACGAGCAGTACTTC. This encodes CASSPAGGHYEQYF.

The rearrangement uses TRBV6-1 and TRBJ1-1; D might be TRBD1 (6 bases). Trimming took off 2 bases at V and 4 bases at J, with 11 bases between the two ends. CDR1 and CDR2 (germline): MNHNS, SASEGT. This CDR3 has 14 amino acids. This chain's CDR3 is CASSERGGGTEAFF. CDR3 coding DNA: TGTGCCAGCAGTGAAAGGGGGGGCGGCACTGAAGCTTTCTTT.

V and J are TRBV5-6 and TRBJ2-3; perhaps TRBD2 as D (6 bases). V was clipped by 1 base and J by 1 base, with 13 bases between them. This CDR3 is 16 amino acids long. Germline V CDR1 and CDR2: SGHDT, YYEEEE. The CDR3 here is CASSLIGGAGTDTQYF. CDR3 DNA: TGTGCCAGCAGCTTGATTGGAGGGGCTGGCACAGATACGCAGTATTTT.

The rearrangement links TRBV18 to TRBJ2-3, with D unresolved. V lost 4 bases and J lost 0, with 11 bases in between. This CDR3 is 15 amino acids long. Germline V gene sequence: CDR1 KGHSH, CDR2 LQKENI. CDR3 in DNA: TGTGCCAGCTCACGACTTACCCAGAGCACAGATACGCAGTATTTT. Translation: CASSRLTQSTDTQYF.

A note on this clone: Germline and junction disagree at one end, which may indicate a read error. The CDR3 DNA is TGTGCTAGCAGCTTAGGGACAGTGCATGAGCAGTTCTTC. It codes for CASSLGTVHEQFF. J is TRBJ2-1 and V is TRBV7-7; 7 bases line up with TRBD1. The germline CDR1 and CDR2 sequences are SSHAT and FNYEAQ (reference sequence). CDR3 length: 13 residues.

The chain carries TRBV5-8 and TRBJ2-5; 9 bases are shared with TRBD1. Germline V gives CDR1 SGHTS, CDR2 YDEGEE. After removal of 5 bases from V and 8 bases from J, the junction contained 13 bases not matched to a gene. The CDR3 is 15 amino acids. The CDR3, as DNA: TGTGCCAGCAGGCAGACCGGGACAGGGTTGCGAACCCAGTACTTC. It translates to CASRQTGTGLRTQYF. Combining the CDR3 with reference TRBV5-8 and TRBJ2-5 gives the whole variable domain EAGVTQSPTHLIKTRGQQATLRCSPISGHTSVYWYQQALGLGLQFLLWYDEGEERNRGNFPPRFSGRQFPNYSSELNVNALELEDSALYLCASRQTGTGLRTQYFGPGTRLLVL.

The V and J genes are TRBV24-1 and TRBJ2-1; 9 bases are shared with TRBD1. The CDR3 is 14 residues long. After removal of 10 bases from V and 5 bases from J, the junction contained 8 bases not matched to a gene. Germline-derived CDR1 and CDR2 are KGHDR and SFDVKD. CDR3 amino acids: CATQAGQGNNEQFF. CDR3 nucleotide sequence: TGTGCCACGCAGGCGGGACAGGGTAACAATGAGCAGTTCTTC.

J is TRBJ1-1 and V is TRBV6-2 or TRBV6-3, with D perhaps TRBD1 (6 bases). V lost 5 bases and J lost 0, with 13 bases in between. The germline CDR1 and CDR2 sequences are MNHEY and SVGEGT. The CDR3 loop spans 15 amino acids. Here the CDR3 DNA reads TGTGCCAGCAGTGACGGACAGCTCATGAACACTGAAGCTTTCTTT. Amino acids: CASSDGQLMNTEAFF.

The V gene is TRBV9, the J gene TRBJ2-3; TRBD1 agrees at 10 bases. The CDR3 sequence is 16 residues long. CDR1 is SGDLS, CDR2 YYNGEE, per germline. Losses at the gene ends were 4 bases for V and 0 bases for J; bases not matched to a gene: 5. The CDR3 nucleotides read TGTGCCAGCAGCCCCCGACAGGGGGCTAGCACAGATACGCAGTATTTT. Translation gives CASSPRQGASTDTQYF.

The chain couples TRBV5-6 to TRBJ2-2, with a tentative D call TRBD2 (5 bases). CDR3 length equals 14 residues. Germline V CDR1 and CDR2: SGHDT, YYEEEE. V was clipped by 4 bases and J by 5 bases, with 12 bases between them. CDR3 sequence reads: CASSRDRGTGELFF. The CDR3 bases are TGTGCCAGCAGCAGGGATCGGGGTACCGGGGAGCTGTTTTTT.

V usage is TRBV29-1 and J usage is TRBJ2-5, with D perhaps TRBD1 (8 bases). The CDR3 covers 15 residues. V shed 2 bases and J shed 4 bases, with 17 bases lying between them. Per germline, CDR1 SQVTM and CDR2 ANQGSEA. The CDR3 DNA reads as TGCAGCGTTGAACCGGGCAACAGGGGGGGAGAGACCCAGTACTTC. As protein: CSVEPGNRGGETQYF.

The chain uses TRBV5-4 and TRBJ2-7; 9 positions match TRBD1. Looked up from germline, CDR1 is SGHNT and CDR2 is YYREEE (reference sequence). V shed 4 bases and J 5 bases; nucleotides not matched to a gene: 10. CDR3 length equals 15 residues. As DNA, the CDR3 is TGTGCCAGCAGCCAGCCGACAGGGGGAACTAACGAGCAGTACTTC. This gives the protein CASSQPTGGTNEQYF.